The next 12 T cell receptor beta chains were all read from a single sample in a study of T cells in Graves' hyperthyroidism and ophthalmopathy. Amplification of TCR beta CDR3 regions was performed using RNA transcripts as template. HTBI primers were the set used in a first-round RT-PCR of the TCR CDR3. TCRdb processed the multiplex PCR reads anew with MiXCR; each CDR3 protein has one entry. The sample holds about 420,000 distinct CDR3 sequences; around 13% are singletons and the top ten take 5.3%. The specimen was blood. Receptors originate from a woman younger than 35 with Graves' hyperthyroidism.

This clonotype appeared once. The chain's CDR3 is CSQPRAGVETQYF. As DNA, the CDR3 is TGCAGTCAACCGAGGGCGGGAGTCGAGACCCAGTACTTC. The rearrangement joins TRBV20-1 to TRBJ2-5; 7 bases line up with TRBD2. CDR1 DFQATT and CDR2 SNEGSKA come from the germline V gene (reference sequence). The length of the CDR3 is 13 residues. The junction had 11 bases not matched to a gene; V was cut back by 8 bases and J by 5 bases.

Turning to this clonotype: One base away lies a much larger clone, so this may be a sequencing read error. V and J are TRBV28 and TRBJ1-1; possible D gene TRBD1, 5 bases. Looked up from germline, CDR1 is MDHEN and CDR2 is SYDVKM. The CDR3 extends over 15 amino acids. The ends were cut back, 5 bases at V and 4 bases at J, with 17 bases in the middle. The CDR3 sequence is CASSPLGRWSTEAFF. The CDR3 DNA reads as TGTGCCAGCAGTCCTCTGGGGCGGTGGAGCACTGAAGCTTTCTTT.

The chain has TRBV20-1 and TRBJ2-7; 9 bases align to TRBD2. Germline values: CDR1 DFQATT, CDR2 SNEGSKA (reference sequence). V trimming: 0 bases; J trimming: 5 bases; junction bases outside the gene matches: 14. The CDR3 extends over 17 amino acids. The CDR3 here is CSARDLGASGILNEQYF. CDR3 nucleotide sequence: TGCAGTGCTAGAGATCTCGGGGCTAGCGGGATTCTGAACGAGCAGTACTTC.

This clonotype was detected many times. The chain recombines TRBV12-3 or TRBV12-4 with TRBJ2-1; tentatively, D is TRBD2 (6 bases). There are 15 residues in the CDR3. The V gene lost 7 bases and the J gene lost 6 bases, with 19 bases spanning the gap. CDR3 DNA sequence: TGTGCCAGCACCCAAAGCGGGTCTACTTTCAATGAGCAGTTCTTC. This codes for CASTQSGSTFNEQFF.

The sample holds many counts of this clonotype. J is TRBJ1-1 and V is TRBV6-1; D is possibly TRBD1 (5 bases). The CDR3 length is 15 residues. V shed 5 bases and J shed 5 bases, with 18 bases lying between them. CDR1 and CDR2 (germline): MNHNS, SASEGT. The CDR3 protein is CASSYAGTRRTEAFF. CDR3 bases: TGTGCCAGCAGTTACGCCGGGACCCGTAGGACTGAAGCTTTCTTT.

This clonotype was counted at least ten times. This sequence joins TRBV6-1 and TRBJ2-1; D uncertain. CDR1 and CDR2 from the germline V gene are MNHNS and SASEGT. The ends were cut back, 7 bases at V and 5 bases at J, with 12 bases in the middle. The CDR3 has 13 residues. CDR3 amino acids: CASKLRPDNEQFF. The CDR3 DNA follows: TGTGCCAGCAAGCTAAGGCCCGACAATGAGCAGTTCTTC.

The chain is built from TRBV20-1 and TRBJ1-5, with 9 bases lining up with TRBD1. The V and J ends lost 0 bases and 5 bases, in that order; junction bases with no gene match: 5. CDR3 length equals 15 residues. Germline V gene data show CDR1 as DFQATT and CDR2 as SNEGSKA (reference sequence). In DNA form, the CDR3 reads TGCAGTGCTAGAGATCGAGACAGGGGGGATCAGCCCCAGCATTTT. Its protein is CSARDRDRGDQPQHF.

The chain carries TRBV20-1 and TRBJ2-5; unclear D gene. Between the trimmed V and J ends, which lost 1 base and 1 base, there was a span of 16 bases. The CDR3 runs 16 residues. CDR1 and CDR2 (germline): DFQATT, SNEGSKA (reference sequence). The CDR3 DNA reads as TGCAGTGCTAGAGGCGAGATGGACGTACGCCAAGAGACCCAGTACTTC. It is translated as CSARGEMDVRQETQYF.

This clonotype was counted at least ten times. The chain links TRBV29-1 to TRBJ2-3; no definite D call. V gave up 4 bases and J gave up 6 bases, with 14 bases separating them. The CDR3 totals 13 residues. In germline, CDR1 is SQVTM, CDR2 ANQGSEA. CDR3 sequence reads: CSVVGGSADTQYF. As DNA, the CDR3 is TGCAGCGTTGTGGGTGGTTCAGCGGATACGCAGTATTTT.

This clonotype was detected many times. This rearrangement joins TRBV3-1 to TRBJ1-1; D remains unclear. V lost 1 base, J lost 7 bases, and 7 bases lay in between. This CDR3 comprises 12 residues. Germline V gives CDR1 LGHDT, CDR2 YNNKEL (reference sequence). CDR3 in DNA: TGTGCCAGCAGCCAAGTCAGAAATGAAGCTTTCTTT. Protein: CASSQVRNEAFF.

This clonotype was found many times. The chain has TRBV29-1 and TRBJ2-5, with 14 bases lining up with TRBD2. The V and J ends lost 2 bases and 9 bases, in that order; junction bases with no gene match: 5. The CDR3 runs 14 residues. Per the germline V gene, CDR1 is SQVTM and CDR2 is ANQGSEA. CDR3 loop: CSVELGLAGVAQYF. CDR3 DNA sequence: TGCAGCGTTGAATTGGGACTAGCGGGAGTAGCCCAGTACTTC.

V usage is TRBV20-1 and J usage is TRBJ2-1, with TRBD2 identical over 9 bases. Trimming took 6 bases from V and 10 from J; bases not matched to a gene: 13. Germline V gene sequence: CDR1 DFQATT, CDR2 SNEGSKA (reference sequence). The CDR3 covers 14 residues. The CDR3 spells CSAEGSSGAPEQFF. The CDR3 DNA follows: TGCAGTGCCGAAGGTTCTAGCGGGGCCCCCGAGCAGTTCTTC.